The clone carrying this TCR beta chain was seen at least ten times. One entry per CDR3 protein results from TCRdb running MiXCR on the 5' RACE reads. The sample lists approximately 70,000 distinct CDR3 sequences; about 5% were seen once. These data come from a study of neurological immune-mediated disorders. The germline CDR1 and CDR2 sequences are ENHRY and SYGVKD. Trimming removed 6 bases at V and 7 bases at J, with 13 bases between. The CDR3 length is 13 residues. The chain carries TRBV10-3 and TRBJ2-4, with D perhaps TRBD1 or TRBD2 (5 bases each). This TCR was sampled from a woman aged 70 to 79 with multiple sclerosis. The sample was PBMCs. The CDR3 bases are TGTGCCATCAGCTTCAACGGGGCGAACATTCAGTACTTC. This encodes CAISFNGANIQYF.